This TCR beta chain was identified in a study of T cell repertoires in cytomegalovirus infection. This clonotype has a handful of counts. The CDR3 is made up of 14 amino acids. Germline V gene sequence: CDR1 DFQATT, CDR2 SNEGSKA (reference sequence). The germline V and J ends were trimmed by 1 base and 5 bases, with 12 bases remaining between them. MiXCR was run by TCRdb on the reads, yielding one entry per CDR3 protein. The sample consists of around 300,000 distinct CDR3 sequences, roughly 25% of them appearing once. Sequencing was done on a sample of PBMCs. The chain is built from TRBV20-1 and TRBJ1-5; no definite D call. The sequence derives from a human donor in good health (CMV status not recorded). Some clones in this sample may be carry-over from other donors' samples. The CDR3 DNA is TGCAGTGCTAGAGTACCCGACACGTATCAGCCCCAGCATTTT. Its protein product is CSARVPDTYQPQHF.